This TCR beta chain was obtained from a study of T-cell memory formation after mild COVID-19 (dated by TCRdb to about 2021). The study in broad terms: Most TCR sequence clusters were specific to one of the two donors. T-cell clones expanding and contracting after mild COVID-19 in two donors were tracked by longitudinal TCRalpha and TCRbeta repertoire sequencing. The cohort was made up of two young adult volunteers, one female and one male, who were previously healthy. What the study reported, not specific to this receptor: The detection of some responding clones in pre-infection memory suggests that pre-existing cross-reactive memory T cells joined the SARS-CoV-2 response. Whether the second-wave clones peaking on day 37 were SARS-CoV-2 specific was not confirmed. Contracting CD4+ clones turned up mainly in the CM and EM memory subsets, whereas EMRA was where CD8+ clones were enriched. The study covered only a couple of mild cases, and larger cohorts including severe cases with pre-infection samples were considered necessary. From day 15 to 85, contracting clones showed balanced CD4/CD8 phenotypes, whereas a second wave of clones that expanded from day 15 to 37 leaned towards CD4+.

Sequencer: Illumina NovaSeq 6000. cDNA libraries for TCRalpha and TCRbeta were prepared by 5'RACE using constant-segment primers, with sample barcodes and unique molecular identifiers added. RNA was extracted from every sample with Trizol reagent. The libraries were amplified in two PCR steps, and the second step added a second sample barcode and Illumina TruSeq adapters. Libraries were sequenced on an Illumina NovaSeq with 2 x 150 bp paired-end reads. The authors' pipeline ran thus. With migec v1.2.7, reads were demultiplexed and then collapsed into UMI-guided consensus sequences. Using mixcr v2.1.11, UMI consensuses were aligned to TRA and TRB V and J templates and then assembled into clonotypes. A clonotype was counted as expanded or contracted only when both edgeR and NoisET called the clonotype significant, with the noise models trained on biological replicates. edgeR calls used a false discovery rate-adjusted p below 0.01 and a log2 fold-change threshold of 1. As an exploratory analysis of dynamics, max-normalized trajectories of the 1000 most abundant clonotypes were examined with PCA combined with hierarchical clustering. Separately sequenced CD4+ and CD8+ repertoires were used to assign a CD4 or CD8 phenotype to each responding clone. The public reads were reanalyzed by TCRdb: fastp trimming at Q25, MiXCR alignment, in-frame beta chains only. One record per CDR3 amino acid sequence lists the most common genes and DNA. These V and J calls are TCRdb output, not the study's own analysis. The sample table records 470,000 or so distinct CDR3 sequences; roughly 18% of these occur just once. The ten largest clones take up roughly 21% of the sample.

A word on this clonotype: Its antigen remains undetermined. No much larger clone exists at a distance of one base, and base qualities are not known.

Ficoll-Paque density gradient centrifugation was the method used to isolate PBMCs. For CDR1 and CDR2, the germline V gene (reference sequence) lists DFQATT and SNEGSKA. V loses 3 bases of germline sequence and J loses 5 bases, and the interval between the two ends is 8 bases. The CDR3, from cysteine to phenylalanine, totals 11 residues. Solely the CDR3 DNA is kept, with 33 bases framed from the first base. Material: PBMCs or a T cell subset sorted from them (not recorded which). The rearrangement joined TRBV20-1 to TRBJ2-7, with no confident D gene call. This TCR came from a man aged 18 to 29 who had mild COVID-19 (a few samples of this study predate the infection). The sample titles of this study are shuffled in the database, so cell type and time point are left out; the donor was told from shared clones. The DNA sequence is TGCAGTGCTAGTTCCGGCCACGAGCAGTACTTC. This sequence encodes CSASSGHEQYF.